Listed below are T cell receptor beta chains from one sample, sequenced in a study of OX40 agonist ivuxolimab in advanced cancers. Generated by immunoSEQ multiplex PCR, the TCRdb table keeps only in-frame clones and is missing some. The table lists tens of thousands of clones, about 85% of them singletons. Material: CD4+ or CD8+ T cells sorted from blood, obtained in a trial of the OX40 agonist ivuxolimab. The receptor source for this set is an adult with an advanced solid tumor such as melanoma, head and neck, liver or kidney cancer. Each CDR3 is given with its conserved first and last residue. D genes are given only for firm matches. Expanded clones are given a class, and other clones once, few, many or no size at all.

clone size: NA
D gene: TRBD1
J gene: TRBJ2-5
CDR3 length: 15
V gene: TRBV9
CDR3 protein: CASSVGDRVKETQYF
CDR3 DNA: TGTGCCAGCAGCGTCGGGGACAGGGTAAAAGAGACCCAGTACTTC

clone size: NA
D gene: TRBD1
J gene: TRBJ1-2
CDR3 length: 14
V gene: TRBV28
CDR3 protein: CASSLQGASAGYTF
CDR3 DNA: TGTGCCAGCAGTTTACAGGGGGCGTCTGCCGGCTACACCTTC

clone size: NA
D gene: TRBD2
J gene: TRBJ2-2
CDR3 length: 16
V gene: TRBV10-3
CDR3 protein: CAISIVAGGITGELFF
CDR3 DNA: TGTGCCATCAGTATCGTAGCGGGAGGAATCACCGGGGAGCTGTTTTTT

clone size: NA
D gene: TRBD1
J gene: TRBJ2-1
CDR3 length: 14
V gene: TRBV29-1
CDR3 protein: CSVSGTDSYNEQFF
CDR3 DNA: TGCAGCGTTTCCGGGACAGACTCCTACAATGAGCAGTTCTTC

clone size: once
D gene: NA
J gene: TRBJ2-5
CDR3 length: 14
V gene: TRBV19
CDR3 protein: CASSIAHAEETQYF
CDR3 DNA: TGTGCCAGTAGTATAGCACACGCTGAAGAGACCCAGTACTTC

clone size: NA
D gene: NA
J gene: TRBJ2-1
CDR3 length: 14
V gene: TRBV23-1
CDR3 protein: CASSPGTTNNEQFF
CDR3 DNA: TGCGCCAGCAGTCCCGGGACCACCAACAATGAGCAGTTCTTC

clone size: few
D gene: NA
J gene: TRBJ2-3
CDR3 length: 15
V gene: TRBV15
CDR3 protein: CATSRAPGGTDTQYF
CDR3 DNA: TGTGCCACCAGCAGAGCGCCAGGGGGCACAGATACGCAGTATTTT

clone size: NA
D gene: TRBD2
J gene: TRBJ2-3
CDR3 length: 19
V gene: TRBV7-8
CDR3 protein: CASSFDPLWREISTDTQYF
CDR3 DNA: TGTGCCAGCAGCTTCGACCCTCTTTGGCGGGAGATTAGCACAGATACGCAGTATTTT

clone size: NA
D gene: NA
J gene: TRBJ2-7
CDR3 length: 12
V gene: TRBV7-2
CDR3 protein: CASSLLASEQYF
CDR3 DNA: TGTGCCAGCAGCTTACTAGCCTCGGAGCAGTACTTC

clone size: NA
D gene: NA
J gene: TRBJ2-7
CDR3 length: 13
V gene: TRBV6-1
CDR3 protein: CASLRDPAYEQYF
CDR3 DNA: TGTGCCAGCCTCAGGGATCCTGCCTACGAGCAGTACTTC

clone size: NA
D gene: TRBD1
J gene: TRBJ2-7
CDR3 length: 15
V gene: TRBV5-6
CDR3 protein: CASSLRDRSSYEQYF
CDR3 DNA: TGTGCCAGCAGCTTGAGGGACAGGAGCTCCTACGAGCAGTACTTC

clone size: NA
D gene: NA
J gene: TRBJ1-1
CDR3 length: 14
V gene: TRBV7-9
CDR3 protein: CASSRLQVNTEAFF
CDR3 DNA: TGTGCCAGCAGCCGACTACAGGTGAACACTGAAGCTTTCTTT

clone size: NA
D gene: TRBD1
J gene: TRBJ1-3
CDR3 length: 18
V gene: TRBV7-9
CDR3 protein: CASRSGTGGISSGNTIYF
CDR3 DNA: TGTGCCAGCAGGTCCGGGACAGGGGGTATAAGCTCTGGAAACACCATATATTTT

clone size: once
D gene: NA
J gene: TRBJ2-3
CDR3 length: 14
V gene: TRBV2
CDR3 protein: CASSSRDGGDTQYF
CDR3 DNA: TGTGCCAGCAGTTCCCGGGACGGAGGGGATACGCAGTATTTT

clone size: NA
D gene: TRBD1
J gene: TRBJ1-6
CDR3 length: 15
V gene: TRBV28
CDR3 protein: CASSPSRDRERYCHF
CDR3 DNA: TGTGCCAGCAGTCCGAGCCGGGACAGGGAGCGGTATTGCCACTTT

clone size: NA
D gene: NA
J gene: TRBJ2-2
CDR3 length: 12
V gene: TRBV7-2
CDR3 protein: CASSFNLGELFF
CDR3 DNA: TGTGCCAGCAGCTTCAACCTTGGGGAGCTGTTTTTT

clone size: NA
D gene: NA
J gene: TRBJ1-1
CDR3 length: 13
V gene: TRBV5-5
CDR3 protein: CASSFLGDTEAFF
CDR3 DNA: TGTGCCAGCAGCTTTTTAGGGGACACTGAAGCTTTCTTT

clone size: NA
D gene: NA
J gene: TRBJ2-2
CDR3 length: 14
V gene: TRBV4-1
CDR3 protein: CASSPIGSAGELFF
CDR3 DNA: TGCGCCAGCAGCCCAATCGGATCTGCCGGGGAGCTGTTTTTT

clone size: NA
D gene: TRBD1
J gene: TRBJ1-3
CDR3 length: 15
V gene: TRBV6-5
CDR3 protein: CASRRGQASGNTIYF
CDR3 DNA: TGTGCCAGCAGACGAGGACAGGCCTCTGGAAACACCATATATTTT

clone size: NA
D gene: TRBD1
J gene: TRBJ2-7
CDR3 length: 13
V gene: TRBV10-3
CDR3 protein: CAISGDSSYEQYF
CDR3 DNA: TGTGCCATCAGTGGGGACAGCTCCTACGAGCAGTACTTC

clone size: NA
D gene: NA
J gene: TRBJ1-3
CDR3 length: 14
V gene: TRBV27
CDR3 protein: CASKLQGSGNTIYF
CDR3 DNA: TGTGCCAGCAAGCTACAGGGTTCTGGAAACACCATATATTTT

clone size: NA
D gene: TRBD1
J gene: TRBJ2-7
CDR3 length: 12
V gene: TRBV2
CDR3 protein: CASRPDRVEQYF
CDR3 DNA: TGTGCCAGCAGACCCGACAGGGTCGAGCAGTACTTC

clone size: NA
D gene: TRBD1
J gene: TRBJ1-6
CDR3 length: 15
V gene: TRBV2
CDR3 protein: CASRRDSSYNSPLHF
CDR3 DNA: TGTGCCAGCAGGAGGGACAGCTCCTATAATTCACCCCTCCACTTT

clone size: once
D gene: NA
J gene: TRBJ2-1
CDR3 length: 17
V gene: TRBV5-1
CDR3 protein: CASSLGLAGSPYNEQFF
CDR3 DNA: TGCGCCAGCAGCTTGGGGCTGGCGGGATCCCCCTACAATGAGCAGTTCTTC

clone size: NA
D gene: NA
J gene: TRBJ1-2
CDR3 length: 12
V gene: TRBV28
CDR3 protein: CASSGVGVGYTF
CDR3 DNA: TGTGCCAGCAGTGGAGTCGGGGTTGGCTACACCTTC

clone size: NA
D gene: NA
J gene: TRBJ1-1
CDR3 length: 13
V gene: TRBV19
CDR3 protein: CASSIVKNTEAFF
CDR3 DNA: TGTGCCAGTAGTATCGTTAAGAACACTGAAGCTTTCTTT

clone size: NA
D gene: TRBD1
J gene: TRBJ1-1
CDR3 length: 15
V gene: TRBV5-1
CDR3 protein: CASSLQGARDTEAFF
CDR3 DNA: TGCGCCAGCAGCCTACAGGGGGCGCGGGACACTGAAGCTTTCTTT

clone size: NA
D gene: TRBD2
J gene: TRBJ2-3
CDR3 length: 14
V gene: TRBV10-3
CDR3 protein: CAISGTSGGDTQYF
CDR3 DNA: TGTGCCATCAGTGGGACTAGCGGGGGAGATACGCAGTATTTT

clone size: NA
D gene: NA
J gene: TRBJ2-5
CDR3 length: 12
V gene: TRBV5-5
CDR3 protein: CASSLNQETQYF
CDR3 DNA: TGTGCCAGCAGCTTGAACCAAGAGACCCAGTACTTC

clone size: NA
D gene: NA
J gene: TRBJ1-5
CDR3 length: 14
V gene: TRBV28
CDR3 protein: CASSFLYSNQPQHF
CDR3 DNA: TGTGCCAGCAGTTTCCTTTATAGCAATCAGCCCCAGCATTTT

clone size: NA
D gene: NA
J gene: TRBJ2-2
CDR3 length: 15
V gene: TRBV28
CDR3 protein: CASSLSGWGTGELFF
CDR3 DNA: TGTGCCAGCAGTTTATCAGGGTGGGGGACCGGGGAGCTGTTTTTT

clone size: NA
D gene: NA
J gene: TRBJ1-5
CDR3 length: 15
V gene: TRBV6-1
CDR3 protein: CASSEMIGGYQPQHF
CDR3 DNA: TGTGCCAGCAGTGAAATGATCGGGGGCTATCAGCCCCAGCATTTT

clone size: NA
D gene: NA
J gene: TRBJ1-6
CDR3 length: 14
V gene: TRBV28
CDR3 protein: CASSPRTYNSPLHF
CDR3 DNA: TGTGCCAGCAGCCCTCGGACCTATAATTCACCCCTCCACTTT

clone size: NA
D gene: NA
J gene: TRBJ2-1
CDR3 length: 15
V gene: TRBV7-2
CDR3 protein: CASSLGASSYNEQFF
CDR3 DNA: TGTGCCAGCAGCTTAGGGGCCAGCTCCTACAATGAGCAGTTCTTC

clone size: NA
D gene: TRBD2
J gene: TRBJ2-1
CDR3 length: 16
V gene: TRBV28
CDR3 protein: CASSTRTSGNHNEQFF
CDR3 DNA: TGTGCCAGCAGTACGCGGACTAGCGGGAACCACAATGAGCAGTTCTTC

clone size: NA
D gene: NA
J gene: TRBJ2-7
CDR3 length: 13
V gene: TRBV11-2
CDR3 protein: CASRSFSPYEQYF
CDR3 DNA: TGTGCCAGCAGGTCCTTTTCCCCTTACGAGCAGTACTTC

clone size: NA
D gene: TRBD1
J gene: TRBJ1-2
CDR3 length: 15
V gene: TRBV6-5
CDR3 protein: CASSLEDRGRAGYTF
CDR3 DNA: TGTGCCAGCAGTTTAGAAGACAGGGGCAGGGCTGGCTACACCTTC

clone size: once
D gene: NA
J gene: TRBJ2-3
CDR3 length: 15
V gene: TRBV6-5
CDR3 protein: CASSYAGGARDTQYF
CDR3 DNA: TGTGCCAGCAGTTACGCCGGAGGGGCCAGAGATACGCAGTATTTT

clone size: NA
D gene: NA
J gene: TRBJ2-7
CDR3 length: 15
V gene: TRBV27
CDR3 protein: CASSTSPGPTYEQYF
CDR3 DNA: TGTGCCAGCAGTACGTCCCCGGGGCCCACCTACGAGCAGTACTTC

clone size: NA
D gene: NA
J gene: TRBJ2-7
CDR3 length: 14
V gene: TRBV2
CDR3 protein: CASSRGPPDYEQYF
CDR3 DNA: TGTGCCAGCAGCCGGGGCCCACCGGACTACGAGCAGTACTTC

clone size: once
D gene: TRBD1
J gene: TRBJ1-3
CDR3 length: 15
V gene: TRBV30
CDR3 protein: CAWSEKGAAGNTIYF
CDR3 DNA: TGTGCCTGGAGTGAAAAGGGGGCGGCTGGAAACACCATATATTTT

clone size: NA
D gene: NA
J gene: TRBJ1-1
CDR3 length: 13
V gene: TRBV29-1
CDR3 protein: CSALGLAGTEAFF
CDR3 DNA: TGCAGCGCCCTGGGACTGGCGGGCACTGAAGCTTTCTTT

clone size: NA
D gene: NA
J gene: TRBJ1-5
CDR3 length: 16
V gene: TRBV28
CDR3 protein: CASTPQGLGSNQPQHF
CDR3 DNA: TGTGCCAGCACCCCCCAGGGACTCGGTAGCAATCAGCCCCAGCATTTT

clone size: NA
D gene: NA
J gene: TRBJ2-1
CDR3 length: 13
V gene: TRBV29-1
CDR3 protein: CSVPGPAHDEQFF
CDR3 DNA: TGCAGCGTACCGGGCCCCGCCCACGATGAGCAGTTCTTC

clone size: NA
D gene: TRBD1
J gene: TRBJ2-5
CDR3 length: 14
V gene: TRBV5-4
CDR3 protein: CASSLGQGQETQYF
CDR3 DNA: TGTGCCAGCAGCTTAGGACAGGGGCAAGAGACCCAGTACTTC

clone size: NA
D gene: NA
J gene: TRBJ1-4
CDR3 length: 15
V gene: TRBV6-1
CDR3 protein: CASSQDTSGVEKLFF
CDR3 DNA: TGTGCCAGCAGTCAAGACACTTCAGGCGTTGAAAAACTGTTTTTT

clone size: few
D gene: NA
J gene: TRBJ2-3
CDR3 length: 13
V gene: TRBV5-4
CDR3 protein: CASSLHITDTQYF
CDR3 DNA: TGTGCCAGCAGCTTACATATCACAGATACGCAGTATTTT

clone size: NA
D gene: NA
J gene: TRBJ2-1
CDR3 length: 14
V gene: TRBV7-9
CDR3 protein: CASSSPSRGNEQFF
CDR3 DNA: TGTGCCAGCAGCTCACCTAGCCGGGGCAATGAGCAGTTCTTC

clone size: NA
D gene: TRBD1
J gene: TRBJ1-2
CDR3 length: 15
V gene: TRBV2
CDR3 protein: CASSLGQGRSYGYTF
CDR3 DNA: TGTGCCAGCAGTCTCGGACAGGGTAGGAGCTATGGCTACACCTTC

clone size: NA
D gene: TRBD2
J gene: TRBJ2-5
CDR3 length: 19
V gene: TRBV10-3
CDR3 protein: CAISESSGLAGGWSETQYF
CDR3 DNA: TGTGCCATCAGTGAGTCGTCCGGTTTAGCGGGGGGATGGTCAGAGACCCAGTACTTC

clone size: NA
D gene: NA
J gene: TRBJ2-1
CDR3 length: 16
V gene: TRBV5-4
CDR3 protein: CASSGRGPSSYNEQFF
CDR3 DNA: TGTGCCAGCAGCGGCAGGGGTCCAAGCTCCTACAATGAGCAGTTCTTC

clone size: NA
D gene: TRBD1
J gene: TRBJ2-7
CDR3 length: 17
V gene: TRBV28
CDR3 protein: CASSLYWGDRGRGEQYF
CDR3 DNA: TGTGCCAGCAGTTTATATTGGGGGGACAGGGGGCGCGGGGAGCAGTACTTC

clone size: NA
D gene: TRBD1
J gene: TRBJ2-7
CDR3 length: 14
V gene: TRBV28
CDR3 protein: CASYPGTGLYEQYF
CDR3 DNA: TGTGCCAGCTATCCCGGGACAGGCCTCTACGAGCAGTACTTC

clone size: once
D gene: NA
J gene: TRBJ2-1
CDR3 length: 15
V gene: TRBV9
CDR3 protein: CASSSAGKLYNEQFF
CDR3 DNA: TGTGCCAGCAGCTCAGCGGGTAAACTGTACAATGAGCAGTTCTTC

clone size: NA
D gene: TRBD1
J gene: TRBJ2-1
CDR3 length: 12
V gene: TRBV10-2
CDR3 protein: CASSDRGREQFF
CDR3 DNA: TGCGCCAGCTCAGACAGGGGGCGTGAGCAGTTCTTC

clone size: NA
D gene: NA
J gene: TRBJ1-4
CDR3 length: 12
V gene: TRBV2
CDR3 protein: CASSGSGTELFF
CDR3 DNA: TGTGCCAGCAGTGGTTCTGGGACGGAACTGTTTTTT

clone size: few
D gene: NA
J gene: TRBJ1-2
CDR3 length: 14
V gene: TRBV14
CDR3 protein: CASSQSRGSYGYTF
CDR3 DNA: TGTGCCAGCAGCCAATCCCGGGGATCCTATGGCTACACCTTC